These 22 T cell receptor beta chains were all obtained from the same sample, sequenced in a study of cytomegalovirus exposure and HLA in healthy donors. PCR primers comprised 60 Vbeta and 13 Jbeta primers. The assay was immunoSEQ multiplex PCR, and TCRdb's table has in-frame clones only and misses some. The sample lists 80,000 or so clones, less than 80% occurring once. The sequenced sample consisted of PBMCs. The receptor source for this set is a middle-aged woman in good health and CMV-seronegative.

The V call is TRBV2, the J call TRBJ1-1, with D uncertain. The ends were cut back, 7 bases at V and 6 bases at J, with 15 bases in the middle. This CDR3 comprises 13 residues. From germline, CDR1 is SNHLY and CDR2 FYNNEI. CDR3 DNA sequence: TGTGCCAGCATTGGGCCGCAATACTCTGAAGCTTTCTTT. Translating it yields CASIGPQYSEAFF.

This chain joins TRBV7-2 and TRBJ2-3, with D unclear. Trimming took 0 bases from V and 2 from J, leaving 3 bases between them. CDR3 size: 13 residues. Per the germline V gene, CDR1 is SGHTA and CDR2 is FQGNSA. The CDR3 bases are TGTGCCAGCAGCTTAGCCCACACAGATACGCAGTATTTT. It translates to CASSLAHTDTQYF.

The rearrangement joins TRBV5-1 to TRBJ1-1, with 10 bases fitting TRBD1. V shed 4 bases and J 4 bases; nucleotides not matched to a gene: 4. Germline V gene lookup returns CDR1 SGHRS and CDR2 YFSETQ. CDR3 length: 14 amino acids. The CDR3 loop reads CASSTGQGLTEAFF. The CDR3 DNA reads TGCGCCAGCAGCACGGGACAGGGGCTCACTGAAGCTTTCTTT.

This clone appeared once. The J gene is TRBJ1-1, the V gene TRBV5-1; 9 bases line up with TRBD1. CDR1 is SGHRS, CDR2 YFSETQ, per germline. Trimming cost V 3 bases and J 7 bases; bases outside gene matches: 13. The CDR3 runs 16 residues. CDR3 coding DNA: TGCGCCAGCAGCTGGGACTTACAGGGGGCGGGGGGTGAAGCTTTCTTT. This encodes CASSWDLQGAGGEAFF.

This chain connects TRBV5-4 to TRBJ1-2; D remains unclear. This CDR3 contains 14 residues. Germline loops: CDR1 SGHNT, CDR2 YYREEE (reference sequence). The V gene lost 0 bases and the J gene lost 5 bases, with 11 bases spanning the gap. CDR3 sequence: CASSLVNLGYGYTF. As DNA, the CDR3 is TGTGCCAGCAGCTTGGTCAATCTCGGGTATGGCTACACCTTC.

The rearrangement joins TRBV18 to TRBJ2-7; TRBD1 is a possible D gene (5 bases). In germline, CDR1 is KGHSH, CDR2 LQKENI. Trimming stripped 7 bases from V and 2 bases from J, with 12 bases between. The CDR3 consists of 13 residues. CDR3: CASCPDIAYEQYF. The CDR3 nucleotides are TGTGCCAGCTGCCCGGACATTGCCTACGAGCAGTACTTC.

This clone was counted a few times. This chain connects TRBV5-8 to TRBJ2-1, with a tentative D call TRBD2 (5 bases). Trimming pared 0 bases from V and 16 bases from J, leaving 14 bases between. Germline V gives CDR1 SGHTS, CDR2 YDEGEE. The CDR3 runs to 12 residues. As DNA, the CDR3 is TGTGCCAGCAGCTTGGATCGGGGAAGCCGTTTCTTC. This sequence encodes CASSLDRGSRFF.

This clone was detected once. This chain links TRBV7-2 with TRBJ2-4, with 7 bases that match TRBD1. This CDR3 region has 13 residues. The V gene's germline CDR1 is SGHTA and CDR2 FQGNSA. The V gene end was trimmed by 5 bases and the J gene end by 8 bases; junction bases not matched to a gene: 6. CDR3 sequence reads: CASSRQGRDIQYF. CDR3 in DNA: TGTGCCAGCAGCAGACAGGGAAGGGACATTCAGTACTTC.

Points on this clone: At one of its ends the junction is not consistent with the germline gene, which may arise from a read error. The V and J genes are TRBV9 and TRBJ2-7; 9 nucleotides agree with TRBD2. The CDR3 consists of 15 residues. The germline gives CDR1 SGDLS, CDR2 YYNGEE. In DNA, the CDR3 is TGTGCCAGCAGCGGCCCCGGGACTAGCTCCCACGAGCAGTACTTC. Translated: CASSGPGTSSHEQYF.

The chain combines TRBV6-6 with TRBJ2-5, with 8 bases that match TRBD2. The CDR3 is 14 residues long. Trimming took 5 bases from V and 4 from J; bases not matched to a gene: 6. The germline gives CDR1 MNHNY, CDR2 SVGAGI (reference sequence). The CDR3 loop is CASSLAGVAETQYF. In DNA, the CDR3 is TGTGCCAGCAGTCTAGCGGGCGTCGCAGAGACCCAGTACTTC.

The sample holds a few counts of this clone. The rearrangement joins TRBV7-9 to TRBJ1-1; D unclear. The CDR3 totals 13 residues. Germline V gene lookup returns CDR1 SEHNR and CDR2 FQNEAQ (reference sequence). The germline V and J ends were trimmed by 3 bases and 3 bases, with 8 bases remaining between them. CDR3 coding DNA: TGTGCCAGCAGCTTGGTCGAGTACACTGAAGCTTTCTTT. Its translation: CASSLVEYTEAFF.

The sample holds a few counts of this clone. This chain uses TRBV30 with TRBJ2-7, with 8 nucleotides matching TRBD1. V was pared by 3 bases and J by 1 base, with 5 bases of the junction left unmatched. CDR1 GTSNPN and CDR2 SVGIG come from the germline V gene (reference sequence). The CDR3 consists of 14 residues. This CDR3 is CAWSRQGLSYEQYF. CDR3 in DNA: TGTGCCTGGAGCCGACAGGGGTTATCCTACGAGCAGTACTTC.

The V gene is TRBV30, the J gene TRBJ1-5, with a tentative D call TRBD1 (6 bases). Per the germline V gene, CDR1 is GTSNPN and CDR2 is SVGIG (reference sequence). V lost 4 bases and J lost 0, with 13 bases in between. CDR3 size: 15 residues. CDR3: CAWTAGDYSNQPQHF. The CDR3 coding sequence is TGTGCCTGGACGGCAGGGGACTATAGCAATCAGCCCCAGCATTTT.

This chain links TRBV5-1 with TRBJ1-2; no reliable D call. Germline V CDR1 and CDR2: SGHRS, YFSETQ. Trimming stripped 3 bases from V and 1 base from J, with 10 bases between. This CDR3 is built from 14 residues. The CDR3 DNA reads as TGCGCCAGCAGCTACGGGGATGGTAACTATGGCTACACCTTC. This encodes CASSYGDGNYGYTF.

The V and J genes are TRBV2 and TRBJ1-1; 11 bases fit TRBD1. The CDR3 is made up of 17 amino acids. Germline assignment: CDR1 SNHLY and CDR2 FYNNEI. Trimming cost V 6 bases and J 5 bases; bases outside gene matches: 14. CDR3 region: CASRSWTGGSVWTEAFF. The CDR3 coding sequence is TGTGCCAGCAGATCCTGGACAGGGGGCTCAGTTTGGACTGAAGCTTTCTTT.

The chain joins TRBV2 to TRBJ1-1, with D possibly matching TRBD1 (6 bases). CDR1 and CDR2 (germline): SNHLY, FYNNEI. This CDR3 contains 14 residues. Trimming cost V 5 bases and J 11 bases, with 21 bases left between them. The CDR3 nucleotides are TGTGCCAGCAGTACCTCTAATACGTACAGGGTTGCTTTCTTT. Its translation: CASSTSNTYRVAFF.

The chain is built from TRBV27 and TRBJ2-3; no reliable D call. With 6 bases removed from V and 5 bases from J, the gap between germline ends came to 6 bases. Germline lookup yields CDR1 MNHEY and CDR2 SMNVEV (reference sequence). This CDR3 has 11 amino acids. The CDR3 loop reads CASRAVDTQYF. The CDR3 nucleotides are TGTGCCAGCAGGGCGGTAGATACGCAGTATTTT.

CDR3 nucleotides: TGTGCCAGCAGCTTCAGAGTGACAGGGGGCTCGAGGAAGGCTTTCTTT. It yields the protein CASSFRVTGGSRKAFF. The chain employs TRBV7-2 and TRBJ1-1, with 10 bases lining up with TRBD1. Germline trimming cut 3 bases from V and 11 bases from J; bases unmatched to any gene: 15. The germline CDR1 and CDR2 sequences are SGHTA and FQGNSA. The CDR3 is made up of 16 amino acids.

This rearrangement joins TRBV19 to TRBJ2-7; TRBD2 is a possible D gene (5 bases). The CDR3 contains 16 residues. Trimming stripped 1 base from V and 5 bases from J, with 18 bases between. The V gene's germline CDR1 is LNHDA and CDR2 SQIVND (reference sequence). This CDR3 reads CASSIVGGGRFHEQYF. CDR3 nucleotides: TGTGCCAGTAGTATAGTAGGAGGTGGCAGGTTCCACGAGCAGTACTTC.

This clone showed up just once. The gene calls are TRBV9 and TRBJ2-5; 7 nucleotides agree with TRBD2. V was pared by 0 bases and J by 1 base, with 6 bases of the junction left unmatched. The CDR3 loop spans 16 amino acids. Germline lookup yields CDR1 SGDLS and CDR2 YYNGEE. The CDR3 loop reads CASSVAAGGSQETQYF. CDR3 in DNA: TGTGCCAGCAGCGTAGCGGCCGGGGGGAGCCAAGAGACCCAGTACTTC. The full variable domain, its missing parts supplied by reference TRBV9 and TRBJ2-5, is DSGVTQTPKHLITATGQRVTLRCSPRSGDLSVYWYQQSLDQGLQFLIQYYNGEERAKGNILERFSAQQFPDLHSELNLSSLELGDSALYFCASSVAAGGSQETQYFGPGTRLLVL.

Here the CDR3 reads CASSPGQGMTGELFF. CDR3 DNA sequence: TGCGCCAGCAGTCCGGGACAGGGGATGACCGGGGAGCTGTTTTTT. The chain has TRBV5-1 and TRBJ2-2, with TRBD1 matching 10 bases. CDR1 SGHRS and CDR2 YFSETQ come from the germline V gene. V lost 5 bases and J lost 5; bases outside the gene matches: 6. CDR3 length: 15 amino acids.

On this clone itself: Mismatch with germline at one junction end may stem from a read error. The gene calls are TRBV28 and TRBJ2-7; D perhaps matches TRBD1 (6 bases). Germline values: CDR1 MDHEN, CDR2 SYDVKM. This CDR3 has 13 residues. The CDR3 DNA reads TGTGCCAGCACTTTACAGGGATCCTACGAGCAGTACTTC. It is translated as CASTLQGSYEQYF.